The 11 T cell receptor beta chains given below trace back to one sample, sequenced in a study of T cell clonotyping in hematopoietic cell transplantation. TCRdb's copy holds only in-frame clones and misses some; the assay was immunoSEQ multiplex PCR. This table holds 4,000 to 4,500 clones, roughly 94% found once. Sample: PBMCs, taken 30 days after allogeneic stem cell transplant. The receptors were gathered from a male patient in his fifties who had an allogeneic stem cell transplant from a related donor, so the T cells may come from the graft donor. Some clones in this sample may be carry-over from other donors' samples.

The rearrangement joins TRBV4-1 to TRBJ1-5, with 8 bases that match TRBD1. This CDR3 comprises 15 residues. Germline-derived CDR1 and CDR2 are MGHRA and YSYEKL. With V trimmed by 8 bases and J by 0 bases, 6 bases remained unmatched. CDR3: CASGQGPNSNQPQHF. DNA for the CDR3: TGCGCCAGCGGACAGGGACCTAATAGCAATCAGCCCCAGCATTTT.

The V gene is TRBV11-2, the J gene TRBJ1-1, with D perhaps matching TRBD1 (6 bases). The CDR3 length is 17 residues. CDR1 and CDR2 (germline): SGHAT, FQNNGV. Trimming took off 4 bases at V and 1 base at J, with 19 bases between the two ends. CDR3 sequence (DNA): TGTGCCAGCAGCTGGCCATGGGGGGGGCCTCCGAACACTGAAGCTTTCTTT. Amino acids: CASSWPWGGPPNTEAFF.

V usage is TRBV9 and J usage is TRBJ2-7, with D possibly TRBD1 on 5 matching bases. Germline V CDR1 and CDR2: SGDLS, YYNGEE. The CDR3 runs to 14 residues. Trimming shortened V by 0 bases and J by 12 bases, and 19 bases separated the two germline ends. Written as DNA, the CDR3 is TGTGCCAGCAGCGTAGATCCCAATCAGGGTACGACGTACTTC. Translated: CASSVDPNQGTTYF.

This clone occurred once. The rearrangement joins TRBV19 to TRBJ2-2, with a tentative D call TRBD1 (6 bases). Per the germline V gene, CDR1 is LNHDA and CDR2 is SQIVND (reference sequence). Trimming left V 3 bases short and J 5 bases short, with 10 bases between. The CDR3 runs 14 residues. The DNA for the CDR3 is TGTGCCAGTAGTATCGGGACACAGACCGGGGAGCTGTTTTTT. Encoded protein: CASSIGTQTGELFF.

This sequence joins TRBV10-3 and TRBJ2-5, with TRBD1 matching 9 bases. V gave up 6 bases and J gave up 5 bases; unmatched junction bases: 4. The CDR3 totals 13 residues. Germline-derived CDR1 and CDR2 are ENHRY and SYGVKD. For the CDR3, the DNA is TGTGCCATCAGGGACAGGGGCACGGAGACCCAGTACTTC. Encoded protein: CAIRDRGTETQYF.

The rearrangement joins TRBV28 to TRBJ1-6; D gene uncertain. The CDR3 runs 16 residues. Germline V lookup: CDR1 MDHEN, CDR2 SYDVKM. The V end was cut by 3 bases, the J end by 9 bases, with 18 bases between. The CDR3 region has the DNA TGTGCCAGCAGTTTGGGAGGCGCGGAGGCAATTTCACCCCTCCACTTT. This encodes CASSLGGAEAISPLHF.

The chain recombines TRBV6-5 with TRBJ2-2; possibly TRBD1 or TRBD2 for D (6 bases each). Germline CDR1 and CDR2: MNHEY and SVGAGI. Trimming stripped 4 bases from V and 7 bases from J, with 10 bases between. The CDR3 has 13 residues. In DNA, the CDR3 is TGTGCCAGCAGTTTTAAGGGGGGCGGGGAGCTGTTTTTT. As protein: CASSFKGGGELFF.

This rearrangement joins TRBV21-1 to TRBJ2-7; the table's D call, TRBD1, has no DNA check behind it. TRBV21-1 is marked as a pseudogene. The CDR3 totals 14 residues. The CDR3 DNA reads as TGTGCCAGCACGAAGACAGGGGGCGTGTACGAGCAGTACTTC. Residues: CASTKTGGVYEQYF.

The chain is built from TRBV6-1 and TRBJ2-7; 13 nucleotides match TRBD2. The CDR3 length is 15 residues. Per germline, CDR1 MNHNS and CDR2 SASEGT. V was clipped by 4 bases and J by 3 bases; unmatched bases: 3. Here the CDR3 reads CASSVLAGGVYEQYF. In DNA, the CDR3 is TGTGCCAGCAGTGTACTAGCGGGAGGGGTCTACGAGCAGTACTTC.

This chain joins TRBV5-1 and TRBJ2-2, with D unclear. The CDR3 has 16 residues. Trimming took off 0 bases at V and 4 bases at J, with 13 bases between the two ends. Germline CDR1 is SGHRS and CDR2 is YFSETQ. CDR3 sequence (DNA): TGCGCCAGCAGCTTGGCCGAAGTCAGATCCACCGGGGAGCTGTTTTTT. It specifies CASSLAEVRSTGELFF. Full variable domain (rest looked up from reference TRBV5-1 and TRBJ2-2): KAGVTQTPRYLIKTRGQQVTLSCSPISGHRSVSWYQQTPGQGLQFLFEYFSETQRNKGNFPGRFSGRQFSNSRSEMNVSTLELGDSALYLCASSLAEVRSTGELFFGEGSRLTVL.

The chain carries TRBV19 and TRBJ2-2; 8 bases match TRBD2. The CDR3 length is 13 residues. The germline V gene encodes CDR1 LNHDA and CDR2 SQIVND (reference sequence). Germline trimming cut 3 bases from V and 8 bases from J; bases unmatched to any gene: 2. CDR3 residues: CASSIGGAGELFF. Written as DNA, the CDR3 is TGTGCCAGTAGTATCGGGGGGGCTGGGGAGCTGTTTTTT.